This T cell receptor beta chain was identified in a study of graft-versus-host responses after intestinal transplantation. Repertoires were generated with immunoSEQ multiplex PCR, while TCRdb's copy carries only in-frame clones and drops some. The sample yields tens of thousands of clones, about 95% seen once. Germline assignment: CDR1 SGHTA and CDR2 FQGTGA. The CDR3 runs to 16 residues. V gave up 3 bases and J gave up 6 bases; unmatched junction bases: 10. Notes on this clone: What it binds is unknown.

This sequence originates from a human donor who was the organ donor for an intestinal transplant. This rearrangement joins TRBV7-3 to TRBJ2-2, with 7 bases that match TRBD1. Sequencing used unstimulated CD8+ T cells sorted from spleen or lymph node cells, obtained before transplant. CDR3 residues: CASSLTAGTDPGELFF. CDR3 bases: TGTGCCAGCAGCTTGACAGCAGGGACAGACCCCGGGGAGCTGTTTTTT.